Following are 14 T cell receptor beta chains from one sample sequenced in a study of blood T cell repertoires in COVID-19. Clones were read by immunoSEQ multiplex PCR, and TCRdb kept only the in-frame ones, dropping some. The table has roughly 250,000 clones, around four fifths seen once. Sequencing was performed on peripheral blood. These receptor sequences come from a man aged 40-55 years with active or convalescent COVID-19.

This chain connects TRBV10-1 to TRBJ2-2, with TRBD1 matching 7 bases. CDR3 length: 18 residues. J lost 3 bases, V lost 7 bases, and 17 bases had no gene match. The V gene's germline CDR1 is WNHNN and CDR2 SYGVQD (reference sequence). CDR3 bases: TGCGCCAGCACGCTAGGAAAAGGGGACAGTGATTACACCGGGGAGCTGTTTTTT. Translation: CASTLGKGDSDYTGELFF.

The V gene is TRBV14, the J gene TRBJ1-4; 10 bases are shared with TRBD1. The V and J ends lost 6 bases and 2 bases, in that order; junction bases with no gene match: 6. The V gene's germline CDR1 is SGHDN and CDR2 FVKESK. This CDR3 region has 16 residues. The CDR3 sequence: CASRRGQGGTNEKLFF. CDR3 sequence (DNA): TGTGCCAGCAGACGCGGACAGGGGGGCACTAATGAAAAACTGTTTTTT.

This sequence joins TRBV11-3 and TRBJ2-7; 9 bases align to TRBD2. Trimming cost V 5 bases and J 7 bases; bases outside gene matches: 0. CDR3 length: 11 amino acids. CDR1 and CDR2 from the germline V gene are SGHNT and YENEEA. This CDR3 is CASSAGGEQYF. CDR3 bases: TGTGCCAGCAGCGCGGGGGGGGAGCAGTACTTC.

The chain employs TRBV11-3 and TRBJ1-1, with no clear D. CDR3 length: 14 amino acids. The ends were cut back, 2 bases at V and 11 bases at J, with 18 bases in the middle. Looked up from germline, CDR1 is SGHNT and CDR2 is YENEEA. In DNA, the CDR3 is TGTGCCAGCAGCTTATCGCGGACTGAAGGAAAGGCTTTCTTT. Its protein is CASSLSRTEGKAFF.

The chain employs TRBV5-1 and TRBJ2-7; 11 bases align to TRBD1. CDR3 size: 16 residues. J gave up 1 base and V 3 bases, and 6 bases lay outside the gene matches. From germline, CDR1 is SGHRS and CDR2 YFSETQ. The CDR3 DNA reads TGCGCCAGCAGCTCGGCGGGACAGGGGGGGTCCTACGAGCAGTACTTC. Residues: CASSSAGQGGSYEQYF.

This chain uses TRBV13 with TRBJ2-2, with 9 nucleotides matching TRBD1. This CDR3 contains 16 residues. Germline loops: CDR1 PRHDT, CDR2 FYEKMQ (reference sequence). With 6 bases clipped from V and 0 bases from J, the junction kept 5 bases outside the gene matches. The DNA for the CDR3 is TGTGCCAGCAGAACCCGACAGGGGGCGAACACCGGGGAGCTGTTTTTT. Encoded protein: CASRTRQGANTGELFF.

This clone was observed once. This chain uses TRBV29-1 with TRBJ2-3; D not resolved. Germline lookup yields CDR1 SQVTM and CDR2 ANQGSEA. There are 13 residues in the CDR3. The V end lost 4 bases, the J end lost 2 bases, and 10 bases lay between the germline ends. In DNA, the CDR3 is TGCAGCGTTGGGAGTATGTACACAGATACGCAGTATTTT. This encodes CSVGSMYTDTQYF.

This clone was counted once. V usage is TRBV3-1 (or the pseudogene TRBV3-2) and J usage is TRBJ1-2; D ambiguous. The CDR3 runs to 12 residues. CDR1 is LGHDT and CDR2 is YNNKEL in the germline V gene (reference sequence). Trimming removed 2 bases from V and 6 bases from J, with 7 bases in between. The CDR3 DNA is TGTGCCAGCAGCCAACGGTCCGATGGCTACACCTTC. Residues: CASSQRSDGYTF.

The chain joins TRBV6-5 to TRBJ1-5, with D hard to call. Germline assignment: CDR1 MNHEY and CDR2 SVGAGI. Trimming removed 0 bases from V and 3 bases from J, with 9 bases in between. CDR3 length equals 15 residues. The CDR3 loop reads CASSYSLSYNQPQHF. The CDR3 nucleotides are TGTGCCAGCAGTTACTCTCTATCCTACAATCAGCCCCAGCATTTT.

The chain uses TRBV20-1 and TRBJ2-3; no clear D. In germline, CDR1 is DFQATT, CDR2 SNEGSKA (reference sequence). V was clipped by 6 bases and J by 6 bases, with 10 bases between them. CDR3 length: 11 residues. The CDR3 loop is CSAATRDTQYF. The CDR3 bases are TGCAGTGCCGCCACCAGGGATACGCAGTATTTT.

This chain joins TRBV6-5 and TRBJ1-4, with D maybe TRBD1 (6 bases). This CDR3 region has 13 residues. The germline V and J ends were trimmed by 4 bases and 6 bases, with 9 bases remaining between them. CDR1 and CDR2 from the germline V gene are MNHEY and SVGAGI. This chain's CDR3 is CASSFGQYEKLFF. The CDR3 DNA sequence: TGTGCCAGCAGTTTTGGACAGTATGAAAAACTGTTTTTT.

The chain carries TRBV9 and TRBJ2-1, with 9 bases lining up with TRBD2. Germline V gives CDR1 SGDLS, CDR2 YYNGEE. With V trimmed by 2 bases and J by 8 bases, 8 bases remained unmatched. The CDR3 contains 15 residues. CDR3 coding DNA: TGTGCCAGCAGCGTGGGGCTAGCGGGAATTGATGAGCAGTTCTTC. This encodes CASSVGLAGIDEQFF. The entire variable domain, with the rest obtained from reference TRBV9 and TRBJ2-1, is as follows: DSGVTQTPKHLITATGQRVTLRCSPRSGDLSVYWYQQSLDQGLQFLIQYYNGEERAKGNILERFSAQQFPDLHSELNLSSLELGDSALYFCASSVGLAGIDEQFFGPGTRLTVL.

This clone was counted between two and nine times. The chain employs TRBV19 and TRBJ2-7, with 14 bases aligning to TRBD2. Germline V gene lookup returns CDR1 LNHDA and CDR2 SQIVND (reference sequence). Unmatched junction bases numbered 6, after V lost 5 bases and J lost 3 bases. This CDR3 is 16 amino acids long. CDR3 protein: CASSSGTSGRNYEQYF. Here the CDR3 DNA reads TGTGCCAGTAGTTCCGGGACTAGCGGGAGAAACTACGAGCAGTACTTC.

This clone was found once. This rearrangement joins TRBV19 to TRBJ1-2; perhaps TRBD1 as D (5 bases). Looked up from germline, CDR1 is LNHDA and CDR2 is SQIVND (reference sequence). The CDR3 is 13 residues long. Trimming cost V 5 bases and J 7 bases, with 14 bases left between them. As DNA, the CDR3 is TGTGCCAGTAGTCGCGGGGCCGACGGTGGCTACACCTTC. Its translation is CASSRGADGGYTF. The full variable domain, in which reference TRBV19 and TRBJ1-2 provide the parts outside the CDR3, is DGGITQSPKYLFRKEGQNVTLSCEQNLNHDAMYWYRQDPGQGLRLIYYSQIVNDFQKGDIAEGYSVSREKKESFPLTVTSAQKNPTAFYLCASSRGADGGYTFGSGTRLTVV.